This TCR beta chain stems from a study of CD8 T cells in Susac syndrome. Trimming pared 0 bases from V and 1 base from J, leaving 8 bases between. CDR3 size: 14 residues. The V gene's germline CDR1 is SGDLS and CDR2 YYNGEE. RNA was extracted with the RNeasy kit, and a quantity of about 0.45 to 1 ug was reverse transcribed using random hexamers. With immunoSEQ multiplex PCR, TCR beta CDR3 was amplified across 54 Vbeta and 13 Jbeta. TCRdb passed the immunoSEQ multiplex PCR reads through MiXCR, listing each CDR3 protein once. The sample includes approximately 200,000 distinct CDR3 sequences, more than 85% of them seen just once.

The chain carries TRBV9 and TRBJ2-7; tentatively, D is TRBD1 (6 bases). The clonotype was recovered from a human donor with multiple sclerosis. The sequenced sample was CD8+ T cells from PBMCs. DNA for the CDR3: TGTGCCAGCAGCGTAGAGGGGGAGTCCTACGAGCAGTACTTC. This gives the protein CASSVEGESYEQYF.